The 12 T cell receptor beta chains given below trace back to one sample, sequenced in a study of T cell responses to AZD1222 COVID-19 vaccine. The protocol was immunoSEQ multiplex PCR, while the TCRdb copy is restricted to in-frame clones and leaves out a portion. The sample holds 180,000 or so clones, about 91% seen once. The material sequenced was peripheral blood, taken on day 0 of AZD1222 vaccination. The receptors were gathered from an adult in good health.

The chain uses TRBV27 and TRBJ1-5, with 7 bases fitting TRBD1. After removal of 5 bases from V and 4 bases from J, the junction contained 5 bases not matched to a gene. CDR3 size: 14 residues. CDR1 and CDR2 from the germline V gene are MNHEY and SMNVEV (reference sequence). As DNA, the CDR3 is TGTGCCAGCAGTGCGAACAGGGGAAATCAGCCCCAGCATTTT. This sequence encodes CASSANRGNQPQHF.

The rearrangement joins TRBV15 to TRBJ2-2; maybe TRBD2 (5 bases). Trimming shortened V by 1 base and J by 5 bases, and 8 bases separated the two germline ends. The CDR3 is 14 residues long. Germline assignment: CDR1 LNHNV and CDR2 YYDKDF (reference sequence). In nucleotides, the CDR3 is TGTGCCACCAGCAGAGGACTACAAACCGGGGAGCTGTTTTTT. Translation: CATSRGLQTGELFF.

The V and J genes are TRBV28 and TRBJ1-6; D remains unclear. The germline CDR1 and CDR2 sequences are MDHEN and SYDVKM. Trimming removed 7 bases from V and 3 bases from J, with 7 bases in between. The CDR3 covers 13 residues. The chain's CDR3 is CASTGDYNSPLHF. The CDR3 nucleotides are TGTGCCAGCACAGGAGACTATAATTCACCCCTCCACTTT.

Details on this clone: A junction end diverges from the germline sequence, so it may reflect a read error. This chain links TRBV5-1 with TRBJ2-2, with a tentative D call TRBD1 (7 bases). Germline V CDR1 and CDR2: SGHRS, YFSETQ. The CDR3 runs 17 residues. The DNA of the CDR3 is TGCGCCAGCAGCCCAGGAGGGGGCGGGTATCTCACCCGGGAGCTGTTTTTT. This codes for CASSPGGGGYLTRELFF. Drawing the rest from reference TRBV5-1 and TRBJ2-2, the complete variable domain is KAGVTQTPRYLIKTRGQQVTLSCSPISGHRSVSWYQQTPGQGLQFLFEYFSETQRNKGNFPGRFSGRQFSNSRSEMNVSTLELGDSALYLCASSPGGGGYLTRELFFGEGSRLTVL.

The genes are TRBV30 and TRBJ2-7, with D unclear. This CDR3 is built from 14 residues. Deletions cut 3 bases from V and 0 bases from J, with 12 bases between. Per the germline V gene, CDR1 is GTSNPN and CDR2 is SVGIG (reference sequence). CDR3 in DNA: TGTGCCTGGAGCTTCCTCGCCTACTCCTACGAGCAGTACTTC. This codes for CAWSFLAYSYEQYF.

The V and J genes are TRBV20-1 and TRBJ1-1; no clear D gene. The CDR3 spans 11 residues. Germline loops: CDR1 DFQATT, CDR2 SNEGSKA (reference sequence). Trimming cost V 3 bases and J 11 bases, with 13 bases left between them. In DNA, the CDR3 is TGCAGTGCTAGTACGAACCTCCCTGCTTTCTTT. As protein: CSASTNLPAFF.

This CDR3 reads CASSTGAGTEAFF. In DNA form, the CDR3 reads TGTGCCAGCAGCACAGGGGCAGGAACTGAAGCTTTCTTT. The chain combines TRBV27 with TRBJ1-1, with 7 positions matching TRBD1. V was clipped by 6 bases and J by 5 bases; unmatched bases: 6. CDR1 and CDR2 (germline): MNHEY, SMNVEV (reference sequence). The CDR3 consists of 13 residues.

The chain carries TRBV5-1 and TRBJ2-5; 8 positions agree with TRBD2. The CDR3 spans 15 residues. Germline assignment: CDR1 SGHRS and CDR2 YFSETQ. V trimming: 4 bases; J trimming: 2 bases; junction bases outside the gene matches: 7. Written as DNA, the CDR3 is TGCGCCAGCAGCCCGGGGGGGACACAACAAGAGACCCAGTACTTC. This encodes CASSPGGTQQETQYF.

This clone was detected only once. The chain is built from TRBV2 and TRBJ2-2, with TRBD1 identical over 9 bases. The ends lost 8 bases at V and 6 bases at J; junction bases unmatched: 7. Germline V gene data show CDR1 as SNHLY and CDR2 as FYNNEI. The CDR3 length is 14 residues. The CDR3 region is CASHRTGASGELFF. The DNA of the CDR3 is TGTGCCAGCCATCGGACAGGGGCGTCCGGGGAGCTGTTTTTT.

CDR3 in amino acids: CASGGAGGPYEQYF. CDR3 DNA sequence: TGTGCCAGCGGAGGGGCTGGGGGTCCCTACGAGCAGTACTTC. The chain carries TRBV2 and TRBJ2-7; TRBD2 is a possible D gene (6 bases). In germline, CDR1 is SNHLY, CDR2 FYNNEI. V lost 8 bases and J 2 bases, leaving 16 bases between the germline ends. This CDR3 spans 14 amino acids.

The V call is TRBV13, the J call TRBJ1-4, with 8 bases that match TRBD1. The germline gives CDR1 PRHDT, CDR2 FYEKMQ (reference sequence). Germline trimming cut 1 base from V and 4 bases from J; bases unmatched to any gene: 5. The CDR3 is made up of 16 amino acids. The CDR3 region is CASSLAPQGDNEKLFF. The CDR3 nucleotides read TGTGCCAGCAGCTTAGCCCCACAGGGGGATAATGAAAAACTGTTTTTT.

The gene calls are TRBV5-5 and TRBJ1-3; D is perhaps TRBD1 (5 bases). The CDR3 runs 15 residues. Trimming removed 0 bases from V and 1 base from J, with 8 bases in between. In germline, CDR1 is SGHKS, CDR2 YYEKEE (reference sequence). This chain's CDR3 is CASSLAGTSGNTIYF. The CDR3 DNA is TGTGCCAGCAGCTTGGCAGGGACGTCTGGAAACACCATATATTTT.